The 32 T cell receptor beta chains presented below share a single source sample, sequenced in a study of identical twins. Via MiXCR, TCRdb re-called the 5' RACE reads, giving one row per CDR3 protein. The repertoire holds 1.5 million or so distinct CDR3 sequences, about 31% seen once, with about 0.25% in the top ten. Sequencing was carried out using cord blood. These receptors were collected from a newborn girl in good health.

The CDR3 sequence is CAISAALAGGRTDTQYF. CDR3 bases: TGTGCCATCAGTGCCGCCTTAGCGGGGGGGCGAACAGATACGCAGTATTTT. The chain links TRBV10-3 to TRBJ2-3; 11 bases match TRBD2. CDR1 and CDR2 from the germline V gene are ENHRY and SYGVKD. V lost 4 bases and J lost 3; bases outside the gene matches: 9. There are 17 residues in the CDR3.

The rearrangement uses TRBV28 and TRBJ1-2; D is perhaps TRBD1 (6 bases). V was trimmed by 3 bases and J by 4 bases, leaving 18 bases between them. Germline V gives CDR1 MDHEN, CDR2 SYDVKM. The CDR3 totals 16 residues. DNA of the CDR3: TGTGCCAGCAGTTTGGCAGGGGTACGGGCCGGCTATGGCTACACCTTC. It codes for CASSLAGVRAGYGYTF.

Concerning this clonotype: Compared with germline, one end of the junction differs, possibly owing to a read error. This chain links TRBV24-1 with TRBJ2-1; D might be TRBD2 (5 bases). The CDR3 has 13 amino acids. Germline CDR1 is KGHDR and CDR2 is SFDVKD. The CDR3 protein is CATIAHTYNERYF. The CDR3, as DNA: TGTGCCACCATAGCCCACACCTACAATGAGCGGTACTTC.

The chain couples TRBV2 to TRBJ2-7; D may be TRBD2 (6 bases). The V end was cut by 5 bases, the J end by 5 bases, with 16 bases between. Germline V lookup: CDR1 SNHLY, CDR2 FYNNEI. This CDR3 is built from 14 residues. CDR3 DNA sequence: TGTGCCAGCAGTAGAACGGGACTTTTGGACGAGCAGTACTTC. It yields the protein CASSRTGLLDEQYF. Full variable domain (outside the CDR3, taken from reference TRBV2 and TRBJ2-7): EPEVTQTPSHQVTQMGQEVILRCVPISNHLYFYWYRQILGQKVEFLVSFYNNEISEKSEIFDDQFSVERPDGSNFTLKIRSTKLEDSAMYFCASSRTGLLDEQYFGPGTRLTVT.

The chain employs TRBV3-1 and TRBJ2-5, with D perhaps matching TRBD2 (5 bases). CDR1 is LGHDT, CDR2 YNNKEL, per germline (reference sequence). V was pared by 0 bases and J by 11 bases, with 25 bases between. The CDR3 consists of 17 residues. CDR3 in DNA: TGTGCCAGCAGCCAAGAGAGGGAAACGGGATTTCGCAATGAGCAGTACTTC. This translates into CASSQERETGFRNEQYF.

Regarding this clonotype: This may stem from a read error, because a much larger clone lies one nucleotide away. The DNA is left out, because the CDR3 cannot be placed on it with certainty; the CDR3 is given as TCRdb lists it. V gene TRBV29-1 combines with J gene TRBJ2-7. The CDR3 comprises 13 residues, both ends counted. CDR1 is SQVTM, CDR2 ANQGSEA, per germline. The CDR3 region is CSVGSGSSYERYF.

The gene calls are TRBV12-3 or TRBV12-4 and TRBJ1-2; D perhaps matches TRBD1 (5 bases). V was pared by 6 bases and J by 3 bases, with 14 bases between. The CDR3 loop spans 14 amino acids. CDR3 region: CASRKTEGDYGYTF. In nucleotides, the CDR3 is TGTGCCAGCAGAAAGACGGAAGGGGACTATGGCTACACCTTC.

A few counts support this clonotype. The V gene is TRBV6-6, the J gene TRBJ1-5; D unresolved. Germline loops: CDR1 MNHNY, CDR2 SVGAGI (reference sequence). The ends were cut back, 2 bases at V and 3 bases at J, with 11 bases in the middle. This CDR3 has 15 amino acids. Written as DNA, the CDR3 is TGTGCCAGCAGTTACCCCGACCCCCTCAATCAGCCCCAGCATTTT. Its translation is CASSYPDPLNQPQHF.

The chain is built from TRBV3-1 and TRBJ2-7, with 13 bases matching TRBD2. Trimming took 1 base from V and 0 from J; bases not matched to a gene: 6. CDR1 is LGHDT, CDR2 YNNKEL, per germline (reference sequence). The CDR3 is 18 amino acids. The CDR3 DNA reads TGTGCCAGCAGCCAAGGGACTAGCGGGGGCCTAAGCTCCTACGAGCAGTACTTC. This encodes CASSQGTSGGLSSYEQYF.

CDR3 sequence: CASSTDGPNGYTF. DNA for the CDR3: TGTGCCAGTAGTACCGACGGCCCGAATGGCTACACCTTC. The chain uses TRBV19 and TRBJ1-2; no definite D call. V lost 4 bases and J 6 bases, leaving 12 bases between the germline ends. Germline V gene lookup returns CDR1 LNHDA and CDR2 SQIVND (reference sequence). CDR3 length: 13 amino acids.

The table lists this clonotype with a few counts. This chain connects TRBV10-2 to TRBJ1-1, with D perhaps TRBD1 (5 bases). Trimming left V 3 bases short and J 5 bases short, with 10 bases between. Germline V gene sequence: CDR1 WSHSY, CDR2 SAAADI. CDR3 size: 13 residues. This chain's CDR3 is CASSDWGGTEAFF. CDR3 sequence (DNA): TGCGCCAGCAGTGATTGGGGGGGTACTGAAGCTTTCTTT.

This clonotype has only a few counts. This chain connects TRBV5-5 to TRBJ1-6; a possible D gene is TRBD1 (5 bases). The CDR3 has 16 amino acids. Germline CDR1 SGHKS, CDR2 YYEKEE (reference sequence). Between the trimmed V and J ends, which lost 1 base and 9 bases, there was a span of 17 bases. The CDR3: CASSLFGTENLSPLHF. The CDR3 coding sequence is TGTGCCAGCAGCTTGTTCGGGACGGAGAACCTTTCACCCCTCCACTTT.

The V call is TRBV6-6, the J call TRBJ2-7; TRBD2 matches at 11 bases. Per germline, CDR1 MNHNY and CDR2 SVGAGI (reference sequence). The CDR3 contains 17 residues. V was clipped by 2 bases and J by 2 bases; unmatched bases: 8. The CDR3 sequence: CASSYTSSSGRTYEQYF. CDR3 nucleotide sequence: TGTGCCAGCAGTTACACCTCCTCTAGCGGGAGGACCTACGAGCAGTACTTC.

About this clonotype itself: One end of the junction does not line up with germline, which may come from a read error. The rearrangement links TRBV6-6 to TRBJ2-3; D gene unclear. The length of the CDR3 is 13 residues. CDR1 is MNHNY and CDR2 is SVGAGI in the germline V gene (reference sequence). CDR3 protein: CGSSYPIGDTQYF. In DNA, the CDR3 is TGTGGCAGCAGTTACCCCATTGGGGATACGCAGTATTTT.

J is TRBJ1-4 and V is TRBV7-9, with 10 bases lining up with TRBD1. Germline V gene lookup returns CDR1 SEHNR and CDR2 FQNEAQ (reference sequence). This CDR3 comprises 14 residues. CDR3 region: CEGTGDTDYEKLFF. The CDR3 DNA reads TGTGAGGGGACAGGGGATACGGATTATGAAAAACTGTTTTTT. The whole variable domain, filled in from reference TRBV7-9 and TRBJ1-4, reads DTGVSQNPRHKITKRGQNVTFRCDPISEHNRLYWYRQTLGQGPEFLTYFQNEAQLEKSRLLSDRFSAERPKGSFSTLEIQRTEQGDSAMYLCEGTGDTDYEKLFFGSGTQLSVL.

About this clonotype itself: A much more abundant neighbour one base away suggests this may be a read error. The chain combines TRBV7-9 with TRBJ2-7; perhaps TRBD2 as D (6 bases). This CDR3 contains 14 residues. Germline-derived CDR1 and CDR2 are SEHNR and FQNEAQ (reference sequence). CDR3 nucleotide sequence: TGTGCCAGCGGCTTAAATAGCGGCAGCTACGAGCAGTACTTC. Residues: CASGLNSGSYEQYF. The full variable domain, rest sourced from reference TRBV7-9 and TRBJ2-7, is DTGVSQNPRHKITKRGQNVTFRCDPISEHNRLYWYRQTLGQGPEFLTYFQNEAQLEKSRLLSDRFSAERPKGSFSTLEIQRTEQGDSAMYLCASGLNSGSYEQYFGPGTRLTVT.

The chain employs TRBV2 and TRBJ2-7; D uncertain. The CDR3 is 11 amino acids. V was cut by 8 bases and J by 7 bases, with 12 bases left in between. Germline values: CDR1 SNHLY, CDR2 FYNNEI. The CDR3 spells CASGLTNEQYF. CDR3 DNA: TGTGCCAGCGGCCTGACCAATGAGCAGTACTTC.

This clonotype was picked up a small number of times. This chain connects TRBV5-1 to TRBJ2-7; weak D call: TRBD2 (6 bases). This CDR3 is 13 amino acids long. V was pared by 4 bases and J by 3 bases, with 11 bases between. Germline V gives CDR1 SGHRS, CDR2 YFSETQ. CDR3 sequence reads: CASSRGTVYEQYF. CDR3 coding DNA: TGCGCCAGCAGCCGGGGGACGGTCTACGAGCAGTACTTC.

On this clonotype: A read error may account for a junction end that differs from germline. V gene TRBV28 combines with J gene TRBJ2-5, with 8 bases fitting TRBD1. CDR1 and CDR2 (germline): MDHEN, SYDVKM. CDR3 size: 15 residues. The CDR3: CASSFGQGTQEAQYF. Here the CDR3 DNA reads TGTGCCAGCAGTTTTGGACAGGGTACACAAGAGGCCCAGTACTTC.

The rearrangement links TRBV11-1 to TRBJ1-2, with D perhaps matching TRBD1 (6 bases). The CDR3 extends over 15 amino acids. The germline V gene has CDR1 SGHAT and CDR2 FQDESV (reference sequence). Deletions cut 2 bases from V and 5 bases from J, with 15 bases between. This CDR3 is CASSLRDGGRYGYTF. In nucleotides, the CDR3 is TGTGCCAGCAGCTTACGAGACGGGGGGCGATATGGCTACACCTTC.

The chain joins TRBV12-3 or TRBV12-4 to TRBJ2-1; 10 positions match TRBD1. This CDR3 contains 14 residues. V shed 6 bases and J 2 bases; nucleotides not matched to a gene: 1. The CDR3 region is CASRDRGTYNEQFF. The CDR3 coding sequence is TGTGCCAGCAGGGACAGGGGGACCTACAATGAGCAGTTCTTC.

The chain carries TRBV27 and TRBJ2-1; no clear D. The CDR3 loop spans 14 amino acids. CDR1 MNHEY and CDR2 SMNVEV come from the germline V gene (reference sequence). Between the trimmed V and J ends, which lost 4 bases and 4 bases, there was a span of 11 bases. The CDR3 DNA is TGTGCCAGCAGTTCGGGCTACAAATACAATGAGCAGTTCTTC. Amino acid sequence: CASSSGYKYNEQFF.

In this sample, this clonotype turned up a few times. This chain connects TRBV20-1 to TRBJ2-5; 8 positions match TRBD2. CDR1 is DFQATT, CDR2 SNEGSKA, per germline (reference sequence). The CDR3 contains 14 residues. The junction had 8 bases not matched to a gene; V was cut back by 4 bases and J by 4 bases. The CDR3 reads CSATTTGTRETQYF. CDR3 coding DNA: TGCAGTGCTACTACTACCGGGACTAGAGAGACCCAGTACTTC.

This clonotype was detected a few times. The chain has TRBV27 and TRBJ2-3, with TRBD2 matching 9 bases. Trimming removed 7 bases from V and 2 bases from J; junction bases left unmatched: 13. Germline values: CDR1 MNHEY, CDR2 SMNVEV (reference sequence). The CDR3 spans 17 residues. CDR3 sequence reads: CASTLRRGGAVTDTQYF. The CDR3 DNA follows: TGTGCCAGCACCTTACGACGCGGGGGGGCCGTCACAGATACGCAGTATTTT.

Only a few counts were recorded for this clonotype. The CDR3 loop reads CASTRAGARYGYTF. The CDR3 DNA reads TGTGCCAGCACTCGAGCGGGGGCAAGGTATGGCTACACCTTC. The chain joins TRBV28 to TRBJ1-2; a weak D match, TRBD1 (6 bases). The germline V and J ends were trimmed by 7 bases and 5 bases, with 17 bases remaining between them. Germline V CDR1 and CDR2: MDHEN, SYDVKM. The CDR3 loop spans 14 amino acids.

This clonotype has a handful of counts. CDR3 residues: CASSLWGGIQAETQYF. CDR3 coding DNA: TGTGCCAGCAGCCTTTGGGGTGGGATTCAAGCGGAGACCCAGTACTTC. The chain employs TRBV14 and TRBJ2-5; D uncertain. Germline CDR1 SGHDN, CDR2 FVKESK. The CDR3 runs to 16 residues. The germline V and J ends were trimmed by 4 bases and 5 bases, with 20 bases remaining between them.

This clonotype was seen only a few times. This chain links TRBV28 with TRBJ2-7; 8 nucleotides align to TRBD2. The CDR3 is made up of 13 amino acids. V shed 3 bases, J shed 7 bases, and the junction held 5 bases outside the gene matches. Germline CDR1 MDHEN, CDR2 SYDVKM. The CDR3 DNA reads TGTGCCAGCAGTTTTTTTAGCGGGAATGAGCAGTACTTC. Its protein is CASSFFSGNEQYF.

The V gene is TRBV4-1, the J gene TRBJ2-1; D is perhaps TRBD2 (5 bases). Trimming removed 3 bases at V and 5 bases at J, with 11 bases between. The CDR3 length is 14 residues. From germline, CDR1 is MGHRA and CDR2 YSYEKL. Here the CDR3 DNA reads TGCGCCAGCAGCCAGTTTACTAGGGACAATGAGCAGTTCTTC. Amino acids: CASSQFTRDNEQFF.

This chain connects TRBV3-1 to TRBJ2-3; 10 bases match TRBD1. Trimming removed 2 bases from V and 3 bases from J; junction bases left unmatched: 5. This CDR3 spans 16 amino acids. Germline CDR1 reads LGHDT; CDR2 reads YNNKEL (reference sequence). In nucleotides, the CDR3 is TGTGCCAGCAGCCAAACGACAGGGGGCGGAACAGATACGCAGTATTTT. It specifies CASSQTTGGGTDTQYF.

This clonotype has more than one count but fewer than ten. This sequence joins TRBV29-1 and TRBJ2-3; 8 bases match TRBD2. Germline CDR1 SQVTM, CDR2 ANQGSEA. The CDR3 runs 14 residues. V lost 8 bases, J lost 2 bases, and 9 bases stayed unmatched. This CDR3 is CSLRGSGNTDTQYF. CDR3 nucleotide sequence: TGCAGCTTACGGGGTAGCGGGAACACAGATACGCAGTATTTT.

Details on this clonotype: Given a much more abundant clone one base away, this may be a read error. This chain connects TRBV3-1 to TRBJ2-7, with D possibly TRBD1 on 5 matching bases. Trimming took 1 base from V and 1 from J, leaving 11 bases between them. This CDR3 has 15 amino acids. Germline V CDR1 and CDR2: LGHDT, YNNKEL (reference sequence). This chain's CDR3 is CASSQGSAGSYEQYF. Written as DNA, the CDR3 is TGTGCCAGCAGCCAAGGTAGTGCAGGGTCCTACGAGCAGTACTTC.

This clonotype has just a few counts. This chain uses TRBV6-7 with TRBJ2-7; the match to TRBD1 covers 7 bases. TRBV6-7 is reported as an ORF; its role is uncertain. Losses at the gene ends were 7 bases for V and 0 bases for J; bases not matched to a gene: 9. The CDR3 covers 15 residues. The CDR3 DNA is TGTGCCAGCACCCTTCCGGACAGGAGCTCCTACGAGCAGTACTTC. This translates into CASTLPDRSSYEQYF.